Shown below are 11 T cell receptor beta chains from a single sample sequenced in a study of human T cells and chemical hapten exposure. TCRdb reprocessed the RACE reads with MiXCR, giving one entry per CDR3 protein. The data hold fewer than 80,000 distinct CDR3 sequences, with over 9% observed a single time. Time point: patch test 2, 6 weeks after DPC sensitization. Treatment given: therapeutic diphenylcyclopropenone sensitization with weekly scalp DPC. The specimen comprised whole blood, sampled in connection with sensitization to the hapten diphenylcyclopropenone (DPC). These receptors all stem from a woman aged 50 to 65 with alopecia areata. Some clones in this sample may be carry-over from other donors' samples.

The V gene is TRBV19, the J gene TRBJ1-1; D gene uncertain. The germline V and J ends were trimmed by 7 bases and 4 bases, with 16 bases remaining between them. This CDR3 comprises 14 residues. CDR1 is LNHDA and CDR2 is SQIVND in the germline V gene (reference sequence). CDR3 sequence (DNA): TGTGCCAGTATGGGAATTCCCCGGGGCACTGAAGCTTTCTTT. Translating gives CASMGIPRGTEAFF.

This clonotype was observed a handful of times. This chain joins TRBV29-1 and TRBJ2-1; the match to TRBD1 covers 8 bases. Germline CDR1 reads SQVTM; CDR2 reads ANQGSEA. This CDR3 has 15 residues. Losses at the gene ends were 4 bases for V and 7 bases for J; bases not matched to a gene: 12. The CDR3 spells CSVASIGQGANEQFF. The CDR3 nucleotides read TGCAGCGTTGCTTCTATCGGGCAGGGGGCAAATGAGCAGTTCTTC.

This clonotype was seen ten or more times. The chain combines TRBV2 with TRBJ1-6, with 8 nucleotides matching TRBD1. The ends lost 5 bases at V and 10 bases at J; junction bases unmatched: 13. The CDR3 spans 16 residues. Germline V gene sequence: CDR1 SNHLY, CDR2 FYNNEI. CDR3 bases: TGTGCCAGCAGTATGATACACAGGGGGTACCGGTCACCCCTCCACTTT. This encodes CASSMIHRGYRSPLHF. Full variable domain (rest looked up from reference TRBV2 and TRBJ1-6): EPEVTQTPSHQVTQMGQEVILRCVPISNHLYFYWYRQILGQKVEFLVSFYNNEISEKSEIFDDQFSVERPDGSNFTLKIRSTKLEDSAMYFCASSMIHRGYRSPLHFGNGTRLTVT.

This clonotype was recorded at least ten times. The rearrangement joins TRBV4-2 to TRBJ1-1; the D is unclear. V lost 3 bases, J lost 5 bases, and 13 bases lay in between. Germline V lookup: CDR1 LGHNA, CDR2 YNFKEQ. The CDR3 consists of 14 residues. The CDR3 loop reads CASSQLEERTEAFF. The CDR3 DNA reads as TGTGCCAGCAGCCAGTTAGAGGAGAGGACTGAAGCTTTCTTT.

CDR3 region: CASSLGGTGGNYGYTF. The CDR3 DNA reads as TGTGCCAGCAGCCTCGGCGGGACAGGGGGTAACTATGGCTACACCTTC. The chain couples TRBV9 to TRBJ1-2; 11 nucleotides agree with TRBD1. V lost 4 bases to trimming and J lost 1 base; unmatched junction nucleotides: 6. The germline V gene encodes CDR1 SGDLS and CDR2 YYNGEE. The CDR3 has 16 residues.

The genes are TRBV2 and TRBJ1-6; 8 bases map to TRBD1. This CDR3 comprises 15 residues. V shed 7 bases, J shed 9 bases, and the junction held 11 bases outside the gene matches. Germline assignment: CDR1 SNHLY and CDR2 FYNNEI. CDR3 amino acids: CASIGTGSSGSPLHF. In nucleotides, the CDR3 is TGTGCCAGCATCGGGACAGGAAGCTCTGGTTCACCCCTCCACTTT.

The rearrangement links TRBV19 to TRBJ2-1; D ambiguous. Germline CDR1 LNHDA, CDR2 SQIVND (reference sequence). This CDR3 is built from 13 residues. V lost 4 bases to trimming and J lost 5 bases, with 9 bases between them. The CDR3 sequence is CASSNIGDNEQFF. DNA for the CDR3: TGTGCCAGTAGTAATATAGGAGACAATGAGCAGTTCTTC.

This clonotype was observed a handful of times. The chain links TRBV20-1 to TRBJ2-1, with D tentatively TRBD2 (5 bases). The CDR3 has 11 residues. V dropped 8 bases and J dropped 9 bases, with 14 bases sitting between them. Germline assignment: CDR1 DFQATT and CDR2 SNEGSKA (reference sequence). This CDR3 reads CSSPSLREQFF. In DNA form, the CDR3 reads TGCAGTTCCCCTAGCCTCCGTGAGCAGTTCTTC.

This clonotype was found a few times. The chain uses TRBV11-2 and TRBJ1-1; D call uncertain. Germline V gene lookup returns CDR1 SGHAT and CDR2 FQNNGV. Between the trimmed V and J ends, which lost 0 bases and 3 bases, there was a span of 11 bases. There are 15 residues in the CDR3. CDR3 residues: CASSLDPTGDTEAFF. CDR3 DNA sequence: TGTGCCAGCAGCTTAGATCCGACCGGGGACACTGAAGCTTTCTTT.

This clonotype appeared a few times. The chain carries TRBV10-1 and TRBJ2-3; TRBD1 matches at 8 bases. The germline CDR1 and CDR2 sequences are WNHNN and SYGVQD (reference sequence). This CDR3 comprises 17 residues. The trim removed 3 bases at V and 2 bases at J, leaving 10 bases unmatched. CDR3 nucleotide sequence: TGCGCCAGCAGTGAATGGACAGGGATATTTGCCACAGATACGCAGTATTTT. Translating it yields CASSEWTGIFATDTQYF.

This clonotype showed up many times. The chain is built from TRBV5-4 and TRBJ2-5, with 14 nucleotides matching TRBD2. Germline V gene lookup returns CDR1 SGHNT and CDR2 YYREEE (reference sequence). CDR3 length: 16 residues. V dropped 4 bases and J dropped 5; count of bases not matched to a gene: 7. DNA of the CDR3: TGTGCCAGCAGCCCGACTAGCGGGAGGGCCTGGGAGACCCAGTACTTC. This encodes CASSPTSGRAWETQYF.